This passage covers 13 T cell receptor beta chains from one sample sequenced in a study of blood T cell repertoires in COVID-19. TCRdb keeps only in-frame clones here, not all; method: immunoSEQ multiplex PCR. This table has about 500,000 clones, 75% to 90% appearing once. Source material: peripheral blood. The receptors originated from a man between 18 and 35 years old with COVID-19, enrolled during active disease.

This sequence joins TRBV2 and TRBJ1-4; TRBD1 matches 7 bases. The CDR3 is made up of 15 amino acids. The V gene end was trimmed by 5 bases and the J gene end by 5 bases; junction bases not matched to a gene: 8. In germline, CDR1 is SNHLY, CDR2 FYNNEI. CDR3 sequence reads: CASSHTQGGNEKLFF. As DNA, the CDR3 is TGTGCCAGCAGTCACACCCAGGGGGGAAATGAAAAACTGTTTTTT.

The rearrangement links TRBV6-5 to TRBJ2-7; D possibly corresponds to TRBD1 (6 bases). Trimming took off 5 bases at V and 2 bases at J, with 13 bases between the two ends. This CDR3 is 14 amino acids long. Germline V gene sequence: CDR1 MNHEY, CDR2 SVGAGI. CDR3 sequence reads: CASSPRDTTYEQYF. The CDR3 nucleotides read TGTGCCAGCAGTCCCAGGGACACCACCTACGAGCAGTACTTC.

The V gene is TRBV6-5, the J gene TRBJ1-1; D is possibly TRBD1 (6 bases). The V end lost 8 bases, the J end lost 0 bases, and 13 bases lay between the germline ends. Germline V gives CDR1 MNHEY, CDR2 SVGAGI. This CDR3 comprises 14 residues. CDR3 DNA sequence: TGTGCCAGCTCGGGCACAGGGTTGAACACTGAAGCTTTCTTT. It encodes CASSGTGLNTEAFF.

J is TRBJ2-7 and V is TRBV3-1 (or the pseudogene TRBV3-2); TRBD2 matches at 8 bases. The trim removed 6 bases at V and 6 bases at J, leaving 4 bases unmatched. Germline CDR1 LGHDT, CDR2 YNNKEL (reference sequence). The CDR3 has 12 residues. The CDR3 DNA reads as TGTGCCAGCAGTCGGGGGGGTCTCGAGCAGTACTTC. This translates into CASSRGGLEQYF.

The V gene is TRBV13, the J gene TRBJ2-1; tentative D call: TRBD2 (5 bases). This CDR3 has 15 residues. The V end was cut by 5 bases, the J end by 3 bases, with 14 bases between. Germline-derived CDR1 and CDR2 are PRHDT and FYEKMQ (reference sequence). The CDR3 DNA reads as TGTGCCAGCAGCCCCAGCGTCGGACTCTACAATGAGCAGTTCTTC. It translates to CASSPSVGLYNEQFF.

The chain couples TRBV6-5 to TRBJ1-3; 7 positions agree with TRBD1. CDR3 length equals 14 residues. The V gene end was trimmed by 6 bases and the J gene end by 8 bases; junction bases not matched to a gene: 10. Germline CDR1 is MNHEY and CDR2 is SVGAGI. CDR3: CASRGGSTGDTIYF. The CDR3 nucleotides read TGTGCCAGCAGAGGAGGGAGTACAGGGGACACCATATATTTT.

The V and J genes are TRBV5-6 and TRBJ2-4, with 8 bases fitting TRBD1. The CDR3 loop spans 18 amino acids. Germline CDR1 is SGHDT and CDR2 is YYEEEE. The V and J ends lost 1 base and 3 bases, in that order; junction bases with no gene match: 12. The CDR3 DNA reads as TGTGCCAGCAGCTTGACCAGGGGGCGCCTCTGGGACAAAAACATTCAGTACTTC. This encodes CASSLTRGRLWDKNIQYF.

This chain uses TRBV9 with TRBJ2-2; D perhaps matches TRBD2 (6 bases). Germline-derived CDR1 and CDR2 are SGDLS and YYNGEE. This CDR3 contains 15 residues. The V end was cut by 0 bases, the J end by 2 bases, with 8 bases between. The DNA for the CDR3 is TGTGCCAGCAGCGTAGGGGGGACTAACACCGGGGAGCTGTTTTTT. Amino acid sequence: CASSVGGTNTGELFF.

The chain carries TRBV6-1 and TRBJ1-6; weak D call: TRBD1 (6 bases). This CDR3 is 15 amino acids long. The germline V gene has CDR1 MNHNS and CDR2 SASEGT. The germline V and J ends were trimmed by 2 bases and 7 bases, with 12 bases remaining between them. The CDR3 nucleotides read TGTGCCAGCAGTGAAAACAGGGTTTCAAATTCACCCCTCCACTTT. Protein: CASSENRVSNSPLHF.

The rearrangement joins TRBV5-6 to TRBJ1-4; a possible D gene is TRBD1 (5 bases). The V end was cut by 0 bases, the J end by 8 bases, with 11 bases between. The germline V gene has CDR1 SGHDT and CDR2 YYEEEE. This CDR3 contains 14 residues. The CDR3 DNA follows: TGTGCCAGCAGCTTGGGCAGGGAGGAAGAAAAACTGTTTTTT. Translation gives CASSLGREEEKLFF.

The chain uses TRBV5-1 and TRBJ2-5; D is perhaps TRBD2 (5 bases). Trimming cost V 0 bases and J 0 bases, with 6 bases left between them. The CDR3 has 14 amino acids. Per germline, CDR1 SGHRS and CDR2 YFSETQ. The CDR3 here is CASSLVGDQETQYF. CDR3 sequence (DNA): TGCGCCAGCAGCTTGGTCGGGGACCAAGAGACCCAGTACTTC.

The chain links TRBV6-5 to TRBJ1-6; TRBD1 might be the D (5 bases). The germline V and J ends were trimmed by 8 bases and 9 bases, with 17 bases remaining between them. The CDR3 covers 14 residues. Germline loops: CDR1 MNHEY, CDR2 SVGAGI. The CDR3 protein is CASRRDGGGSPLHF. CDR3 sequence (DNA): TGTGCCAGCCGACGGGACGGGGGAGGTTCACCCCTCCACTTT.

V usage is TRBV4-1 and J usage is TRBJ2-6, with D uncertain. Germline lookup yields CDR1 MGHRA and CDR2 YSYEKL. There are 15 residues in the CDR3. With 6 bases removed from V and 0 bases from J, the gap between germline ends came to 9 bases. The CDR3 protein is CASRVESSGANVLTF. CDR3 DNA sequence: TGCGCCAGCAGGGTAGAGAGCTCTGGGGCCAACGTCCTGACTTTC.